This TCR beta chain was identified in a study of blood T cell repertoires in COVID-19. Study-wide background: The cDNA or gDNA used as material had been derived from T cells, B-cell-depleted T cells, or PBMCs.

Libraries were prepared by immunoSEQ multiplex PCR; TCRdb keeps only in-frame clonotypes and omits some of them. The sample contains just over 60,000 clones, around 79% of which appear only once. This CDR3 has 15 residues. Per germline, CDR1 SGHRS and CDR2 YFSETQ. The V and J ends lost 0 bases and 0 bases, in that order; junction bases with no gene match: 1. Sequencing was done on a sample of peripheral blood. V is TRBV5-1 and J is TRBJ2-5, with 8 positions matching TRBD1. The clonotype comes from a man in his fifties or sixties with acute or convalescent COVID-19. CDR3 sequence: CASSLGTGYQETQYF. For the CDR3, the DNA is TGCGCCAGCAGCTTGGGGACAGGGTACCAAGAGACCCAGTACTTC.